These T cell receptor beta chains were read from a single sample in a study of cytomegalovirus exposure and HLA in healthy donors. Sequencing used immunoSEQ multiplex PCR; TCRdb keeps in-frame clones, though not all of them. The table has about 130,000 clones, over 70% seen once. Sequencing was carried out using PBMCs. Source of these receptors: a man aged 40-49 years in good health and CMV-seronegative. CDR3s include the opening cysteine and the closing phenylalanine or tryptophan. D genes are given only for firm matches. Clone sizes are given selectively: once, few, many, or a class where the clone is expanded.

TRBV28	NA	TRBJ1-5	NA	CASSLEVGDNQPQHF	TGTGCCAGCAGTTTAGAGGTAGGGGACAATCAGCCCCAGCATTTT
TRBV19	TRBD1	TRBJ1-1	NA	CASSASGTGGTEAFF	TGTGCCAGTAGTGCCTCCGGGACAGGGGGCACTGAAGCTTTCTTT
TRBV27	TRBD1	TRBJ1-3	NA	CASGQGGNTIYF	TGTGCCAGCGGACAGGGCGGAAACACCATATATTTT
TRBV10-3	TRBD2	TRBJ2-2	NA	CAASGGAGELFF	TGTGCCGCGAGTGGGGGGGCCGGGGAGCTGTTTTTT
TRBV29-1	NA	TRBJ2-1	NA	CSVEIERSSYNEQFF	TGCAGCGTTGAAATCGAGAGGAGCTCCTACAATGAGCAGTTCTTC
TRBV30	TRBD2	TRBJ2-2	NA	CAWRFSGRVGTGELFF	TGTGCCTGGAGGTTCAGCGGGAGAGTAGGCACCGGGGAGCTGTTTTTT
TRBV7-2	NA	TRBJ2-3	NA	CASSLQAHTQYF	TGTGCCAGCAGCTTACAAGCCCATACGCAGTATTTT
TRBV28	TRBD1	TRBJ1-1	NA	CASRPGQGATEAFF	TGTGCCAGCAGACCAGGACAGGGGGCGACTGAAGCTTTCTTT
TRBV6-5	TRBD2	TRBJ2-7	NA	CASSYGGTTSYEQYF	TGTGCCAGCAGTTACGGTGGGACTACCTCCTACGAGCAGTACTTC
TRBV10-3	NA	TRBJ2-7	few	CAISEGGYEQYF	TGTGCCATCAGTGAAGGCGGCTACGAGCAGTACTTC
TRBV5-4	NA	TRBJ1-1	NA	CASSLGGQLQAFF	TGTGCCAGCAGCTTGGGGGGGCAGTTACAAGCTTTCTTT
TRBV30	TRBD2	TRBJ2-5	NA	CAWGGPTSGRGETQYF	TGTGCCTGGGGCGGCCCCACTAGCGGGAGAGGGGAGACCCAGTACTTC
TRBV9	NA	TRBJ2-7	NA	CASSVGVGGSYEQYF	TGTGCCAGCAGCGTAGGGGTGGGAGGATCGTACGAGCAGTACTTC
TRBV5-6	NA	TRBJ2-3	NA	CASSSLRAQYF	TGTGCCAGCAGTTCACTACGTGCGCAGTATTTT
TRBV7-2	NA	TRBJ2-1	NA	CASSPSVQNEQFF	TGTGCCAGCAGCCCTAGCGTCCAGAATGAGCAGTTCTTC
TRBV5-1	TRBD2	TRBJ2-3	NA	CASSLGASGTSTDTQYF	TGCGCCAGCAGCTTGGGAGCTAGCGGAACTAGCACAGATACGCAGTATTTT
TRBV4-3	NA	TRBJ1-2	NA	CASSQDSTGSNYGYTF	TGCGCCAGCAGCCAAGATTCGACAGGCTCTAACTATGGCTACACCTTC
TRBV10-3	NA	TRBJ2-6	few	CAISLSGANVLTF	TGTGCCATCAGCCTCTCTGGGGCCAACGTCCTGACTTTC
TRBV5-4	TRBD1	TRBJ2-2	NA	CASRFRDRDPTGELFF	TGTGCCAGCAGGTTCCGGGACAGGGATCCCACCGGGGAGCTGTTTTTT
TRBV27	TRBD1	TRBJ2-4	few	CASSSGGTGGNIQYF	TGTGCCAGCAGTTCCGGGGGGACAGGGGGAAACATTCAGTACTTC
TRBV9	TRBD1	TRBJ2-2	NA	CASRRGQETGELFF	TGTGCCTCCCGGAGGGGACAGGAGACCGGGGAGCTGTTTTTT
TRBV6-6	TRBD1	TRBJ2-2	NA	CASSTQQGATGELFF	TGTGCCAGCAGTACACAACAGGGGGCTACCGGGGAGCTGTTTTTT
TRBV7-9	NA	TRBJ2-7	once	CASSLVGNEQYF	TGTGCCAGCAGCTTGGTCGGGAACGAGCAGTACTTC
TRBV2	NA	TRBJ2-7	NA	CASMRSQQHEQYF	TGTGCCAGCATGAGGTCCCAGCAACACGAGCAGTACTTC
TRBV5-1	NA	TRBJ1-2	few	CASSLGRTNYGYTF	TGCGCCAGCAGCCTTGGCCGGACAAACTATGGCTACACCTTC